The 22 T cell receptor beta chains presented below share a single source sample, sequenced in a study of T cells in Graves' hyperthyroidism and ophthalmopathy. The source material, RNA transcripts, was used to amplify TCR beta CDR3 regions. When the TCR CDR3 underwent first-round RT-PCR, the HTBI primer set was used. In TCRdb, the multiplex PCR reads were re-called with MiXCR into one record per CDR3 protein. The table lists over 700,000 distinct CDR3 sequences, under 20% of them singletons. The sequencing sample was made of blood. The receptor set was obtained from a woman aged 50 to 60 with Graves' hyperthyroidism that later progressed to Graves' ophthalmopathy.

This clonotype was seen a handful of times. The rearrangement uses TRBV6-5 and TRBJ1-5; D perhaps matches TRBD1 (5 bases). The CDR3 length is 15 residues. V lost 0 bases to trimming and J lost 2 bases, with 8 bases between them. Per the germline V gene, CDR1 is MNHEY and CDR2 is SVGAGI. This CDR3 reads CASSYSMTGNQPQHF. CDR3 bases: TGTGCCAGCAGTTACTCGATGACAGGCAATCAGCCCCAGCATTTT.

CDR3: CAISQDRGSQPQHF. The CDR3 nucleotides read TGTGCCATCAGTCAGGACAGGGGAAGTCAGCCCCAGCATTTT. The chain combines TRBV10-3 with TRBJ1-5, with 9 bases identical to TRBD1. This CDR3 is 14 amino acids long. The germline V gene has CDR1 ENHRY and CDR2 SYGVKD. V dropped 5 bases and J dropped 6; count of bases not matched to a gene: 5.

This clonotype was detected only a few times. V usage is TRBV6-1 and J usage is TRBJ1-4; 9 positions match TRBD1. Unmatched junction bases numbered 10, after V lost 6 bases and J lost 8 bases. CDR3 length equals 15 residues. In germline, CDR1 is MNHNS, CDR2 SASEGT. DNA of the CDR3: TGTGCCAGCAGGCCTACACAGGGGGCAGGGGAAAAACTGTTTTTT. Protein sequence: CASRPTQGAGEKLFF.

This chain links TRBV19 with TRBJ2-2, with 7 bases matching TRBD2. This CDR3 region has 16 residues. V lost 4 bases to trimming and J lost 0 bases; unmatched junction nucleotides: 5. Per the germline V gene, CDR1 is LNHDA and CDR2 is SQIVND (reference sequence). The CDR3: CASSTLGGSNTGELFF. The CDR3 DNA sequence: TGTGCCAGTAGTACTTTGGGGGGGTCGAACACCGGGGAGCTGTTTTTT.

This clonotype turned up a few times. The chain uses TRBV2 and TRBJ1-5; D gene unclear. Germline V gives CDR1 SNHLY, CDR2 FYNNEI. The CDR3 runs to 13 residues. Trimming cost V 4 bases and J 5 bases, with 9 bases left between them. The CDR3 reads CASSAGWDQPQHF. CDR3 sequence (DNA): TGTGCCAGCAGTGCGGGGTGGGATCAGCCCCAGCATTTT.

This clonotype was detected many times. The chain employs TRBV20-1 and TRBJ1-2; no clear D gene. Germline assignment: CDR1 DFQATT and CDR2 SNEGSKA (reference sequence). V lost 4 bases, J lost 0 bases, and 9 bases lay in between. The CDR3 is 13 amino acids. CDR3 amino acids: CSAIKGANYGYTF. CDR3 DNA: TGCAGTGCTATAAAGGGAGCTAACTATGGCTACACCTTC.

This clonotype showed up just a few times. The rearrangement links TRBV5-1 to TRBJ2-7, with 10 bases matching TRBD2. Trimming at V came to 7 bases and at J to 3 bases, leaving 10 bases not matched to a gene. The CDR3 length is 15 residues. Germline V gene data show CDR1 as SGHRS and CDR2 as YFSETQ. CDR3 nucleotides: TGCGCCAGCGCATATACTAGCGGGGAGGACTACGAGCAGTACTTC. Translated: CASAYTSGEDYEQYF.

The sample holds many counts of this clonotype. The rearrangement uses TRBV12-3 or TRBV12-4 and TRBJ2-7, with 8 bases that match TRBD1. Trimming cost V 10 bases and J 1 base; bases outside gene matches: 6. The CDR3 spans 13 residues. This chain's CDR3 is CATGQGKSYEQYF. CDR3 coding DNA: TGTGCCACCGGACAGGGAAAGTCCTACGAGCAGTACTTC.

This clonotype was counted many times. CDR3 amino acids: CASSIGLAGGPYTGELFF. CDR3 sequence (DNA): TGTGCCAGCAGCATAGGGCTAGCGGGGGGGCCGTACACCGGGGAGCTGTTTTTT. This chain links TRBV12-3 or TRBV12-4 with TRBJ2-2; 12 bases align to TRBD2. The ends lost 6 bases at V and 3 bases at J; junction bases unmatched: 11. The CDR3 is made up of 18 amino acids.

This clonotype was detected ten times or more. V and J are TRBV3-1 and TRBJ1-5; D remains ambiguous. This CDR3 has 14 residues. The germline V gene has CDR1 LGHDT and CDR2 YNNKEL (reference sequence). The ends were cut back, 6 bases at V and 0 bases at J, with 9 bases in the middle. Here the CDR3 DNA reads TGTGCCAGCAGTATCATGGGTAGCAATCAGCCCCAGCATTTT. This sequence encodes CASSIMGSNQPQHF.

This clonotype was counted at least ten times. J is TRBJ1-1 and V is TRBV18; perhaps TRBD1 as D (5 bases). Germline V gene sequence: CDR1 KGHSH, CDR2 LQKENI. V shed 3 bases and J shed 2 bases, with 13 bases lying between them. The CDR3 length is 15 residues. The CDR3 DNA reads as TGTGCCAGCTCACCGGGGGGGAGACTTAACACTGAAGCTTTCTTT. Its translation is CASSPGGRLNTEAFF.

The chain employs TRBV5-1 and TRBJ2-5; D not certain. Per the germline V gene, CDR1 is SGHRS and CDR2 is YFSETQ. V gave up 4 bases and J gave up 5 bases, with 15 bases separating them. There are 14 residues in the CDR3. CDR3 sequence: CASSLSRLQETQYF. The CDR3, as DNA: TGCGCCAGCAGCCTGTCTAGGTTGCAGGAGACCCAGTACTTC.

There are many counts of this clonotype. This chain connects TRBV12-3 or TRBV12-4 to TRBJ1-5; D gene uncertain. This CDR3 is built from 14 residues. V lost 5 bases and J lost 2, with 10 bases in between. CDR3 sequence (DNA): TGTGCCAGCAGTCGAAGGGAGGGCAATCAGCCCCAGCATTTT. This encodes CASSRREGNQPQHF.

This clonotype was found many times. The rearrangement links TRBV3-1 to TRBJ2-3; 7 bases align to TRBD2. CDR1 is LGHDT, CDR2 YNNKEL, per germline (reference sequence). V gave up 1 base and J gave up 4 bases; unmatched junction bases: 8. The CDR3 is 16 amino acids. The CDR3 DNA follows: TGTGCCAGCAGCCAAGGGGGGGGGGTCATGGCAGATACGCAGTATTTT. It specifies CASSQGGGVMADTQYF.

Comments on this clonotype: Given a much more abundant clone one base away, this may be a read error. The chain combines TRBV7-3 with TRBJ1-4; D call uncertain. The CDR3 is 14 residues long. From germline, CDR1 is SGHTA and CDR2 FQGTGA. The CDR3 DNA reads as TGTGCCTGCAGCGGGGTGAGGCAGGAGGAAAAACTGTTTTTT. It is translated as CACSGVRQEEKLFF.

This clonotype has just a few counts. The chain links TRBV6-5 to TRBJ2-7; D not resolved. This CDR3 comprises 13 residues. V was pared by 0 bases and J by 6 bases, with 9 bases between. Germline assignment: CDR1 MNHEY and CDR2 SVGAGI. The CDR3 loop is CASSYSSYREQYF. The CDR3 bases are TGTGCCAGCAGTTACTCTAGCTACCGCGAGCAGTACTTC.

This clonotype was counted at least ten times. This rearrangement joins TRBV6-2 or TRBV6-3 to TRBJ1-5; 10 bases fit TRBD1. This CDR3 has 16 residues. Germline V gene data show CDR1 as MNHEY and CDR2 as SVGEGT. The trim removed 6 bases at V and 7 bases at J, leaving 12 bases unmatched. This CDR3 is CASRPGTGEVGQPQHF. The CDR3 DNA reads as TGTGCCAGCAGGCCCGGGACAGGGGAGGTTGGACAGCCCCAGCATTTT.

This clonotype has a count of ten or more. The chain employs TRBV13 and TRBJ1-2; TRBD1 aligns across 9 bases. The V gene end was trimmed by 5 bases and the J gene end by 4 bases; junction bases not matched to a gene: 11. This CDR3 region has 16 residues. In germline, CDR1 is PRHDT, CDR2 FYEKMQ (reference sequence). CDR3 sequence (DNA): TGTGCCAGCAGCCAAGAGATTACAGGGGGCGGCTATGGCTACACCTTC. Protein sequence: CASSQEITGGGYGYTF.

This clonotype was seen more than once but under ten times. This rearrangement joins TRBV6-1 to TRBJ1-1; 8 bases map to TRBD1. The CDR3 spans 14 residues. CDR1 and CDR2 (germline): MNHNS, SASEGT. The junction had 10 bases not matched to a gene; V was cut back by 3 bases and J by 10 bases. CDR3 sequence reads: CASSDNAGGQRAFF. CDR3 nucleotide sequence: TGTGCCAGCAGTGATAATGCAGGGGGCCAGCGAGCTTTCTTT.

This chain links TRBV19 with TRBJ1-2, with 8 bases aligning to TRBD1. V lost 5 bases, J lost 12 bases, and 14 bases stayed unmatched. CDR1 is LNHDA, CDR2 SQIVND, per germline (reference sequence). CDR3 length equals 14 residues. The CDR3 is CASSPTGGDPLHTF. CDR3 sequence (DNA): TGTGCCAGTAGTCCCACAGGGGGGGACCCCTTACACACCTTC.

V and J are TRBV19 and TRBJ1-5; D unresolved. This CDR3 has 16 amino acids. Trimming pared 5 bases from V and 0 bases from J, leaving 14 bases between. Germline values: CDR1 LNHDA, CDR2 SQIVND (reference sequence). The chain's CDR3 is CASSFGLSGSNQPQHF. The CDR3 coding sequence is TGTGCCAGTAGTTTTGGACTGTCGGGTAGCAATCAGCCCCAGCATTTT.

The rearrangement links TRBV5-6 to TRBJ1-6, with D maybe TRBD1 (5 bases). Deletions cut 4 bases from V and 7 bases from J, with 18 bases between. The CDR3 is made up of 16 amino acids. Per the germline V gene, CDR1 is SGHDT and CDR2 is YYEEEE. The CDR3 sequence is CASSRTPRGTNSPLHF. The CDR3 DNA is TGTGCCAGCAGCCGCACCCCTCGGGGGACGAATTCACCCCTCCACTTT.